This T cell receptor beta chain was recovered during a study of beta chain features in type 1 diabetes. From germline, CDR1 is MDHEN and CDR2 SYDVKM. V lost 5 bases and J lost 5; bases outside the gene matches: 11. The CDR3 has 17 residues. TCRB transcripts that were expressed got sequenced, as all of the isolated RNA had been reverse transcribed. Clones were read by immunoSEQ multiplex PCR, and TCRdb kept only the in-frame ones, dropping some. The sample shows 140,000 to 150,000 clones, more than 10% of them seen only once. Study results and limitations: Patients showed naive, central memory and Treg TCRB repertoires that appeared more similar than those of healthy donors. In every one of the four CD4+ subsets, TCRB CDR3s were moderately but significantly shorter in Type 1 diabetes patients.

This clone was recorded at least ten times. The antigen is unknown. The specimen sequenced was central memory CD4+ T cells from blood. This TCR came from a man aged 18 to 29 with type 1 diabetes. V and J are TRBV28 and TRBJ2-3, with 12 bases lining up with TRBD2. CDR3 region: CASSKNLAGGHEDTQYF. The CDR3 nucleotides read TGTGCCAGCAGTAAGAATCTAGCGGGGGGGCATGAAGATACGCAGTATTTT.